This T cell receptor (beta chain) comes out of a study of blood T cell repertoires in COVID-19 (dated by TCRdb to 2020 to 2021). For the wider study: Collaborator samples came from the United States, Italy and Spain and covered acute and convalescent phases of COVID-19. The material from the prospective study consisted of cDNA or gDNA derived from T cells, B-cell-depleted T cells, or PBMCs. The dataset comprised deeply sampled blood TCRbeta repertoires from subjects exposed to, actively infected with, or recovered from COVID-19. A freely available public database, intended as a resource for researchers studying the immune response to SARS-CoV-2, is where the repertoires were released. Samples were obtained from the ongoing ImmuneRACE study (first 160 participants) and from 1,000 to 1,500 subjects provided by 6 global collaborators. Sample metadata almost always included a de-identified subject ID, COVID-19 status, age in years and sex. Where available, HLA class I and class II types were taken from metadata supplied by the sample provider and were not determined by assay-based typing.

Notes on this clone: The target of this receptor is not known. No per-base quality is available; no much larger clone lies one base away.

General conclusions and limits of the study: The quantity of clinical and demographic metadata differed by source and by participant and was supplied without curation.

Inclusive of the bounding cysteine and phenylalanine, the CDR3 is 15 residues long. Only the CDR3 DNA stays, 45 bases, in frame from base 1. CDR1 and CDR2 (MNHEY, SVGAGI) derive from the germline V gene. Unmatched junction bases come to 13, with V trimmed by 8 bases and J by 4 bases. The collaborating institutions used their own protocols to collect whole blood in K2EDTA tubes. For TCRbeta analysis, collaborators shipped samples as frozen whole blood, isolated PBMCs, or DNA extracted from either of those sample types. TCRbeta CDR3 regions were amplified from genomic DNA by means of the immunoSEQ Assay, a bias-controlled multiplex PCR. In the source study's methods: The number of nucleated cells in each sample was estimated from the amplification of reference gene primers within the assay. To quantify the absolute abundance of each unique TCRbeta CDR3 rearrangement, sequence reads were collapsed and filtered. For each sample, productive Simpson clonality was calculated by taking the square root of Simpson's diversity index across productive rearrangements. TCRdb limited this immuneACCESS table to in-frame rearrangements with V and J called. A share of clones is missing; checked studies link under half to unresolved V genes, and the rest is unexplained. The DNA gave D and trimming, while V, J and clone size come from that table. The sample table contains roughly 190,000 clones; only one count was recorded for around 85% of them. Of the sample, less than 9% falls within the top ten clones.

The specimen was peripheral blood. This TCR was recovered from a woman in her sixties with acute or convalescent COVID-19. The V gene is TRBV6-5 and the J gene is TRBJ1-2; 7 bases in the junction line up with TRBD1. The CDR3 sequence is CASGSLAGTAYGYTF. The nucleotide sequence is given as TGTGCCAGCGGATCCCTTGCCGGGACAGCCTATGGCTACACCTTC.